This TCR beta chain was sequenced during a study of identical twins. Healthy Caucasians made up all donors. Broader study findings: The analysis was cross-sectional rather than longitudinal within donors.

TCRdb fed the 5' RACE reads into MiXCR, producing one record per CDR3 protein. There are about 470,000 distinct CDR3 sequences in the sample; 24% occur only once, and approximately 2.9% lies in the top ten. Comment on this clonotype: The antigen is unknown.

The V gene's germline CDR1 is DFQATT and CDR2 SNEGSKA (reference sequence). V was trimmed by 3 bases and J by 3 bases, leaving 12 bases between them. The CDR3 is made up of 14 amino acids. The sample was also reused in another study, on T cells expressing NK-cell markers. This second study notes: Once again these clonotypes came out on top in the CD3+CD56-NKG2C+ fraction of a few donors. What remained unclear was the HCMV specificity of expanded NKG2C+ T cell clones.

The sequence was collected from a woman aged 18 to 35 in good health. The sequencing sample was made of CD4+ T cells sorted from blood. This chain uses TRBV20-1 with TRBJ2-1; D possibly corresponds to TRBD1 (6 bases). The CDR3 reads CSASDRIFYNEQFF. DNA of the CDR3: TGCAGTGCTAGCGACAGGATTTTCTACAATGAGCAGTTCTTC.